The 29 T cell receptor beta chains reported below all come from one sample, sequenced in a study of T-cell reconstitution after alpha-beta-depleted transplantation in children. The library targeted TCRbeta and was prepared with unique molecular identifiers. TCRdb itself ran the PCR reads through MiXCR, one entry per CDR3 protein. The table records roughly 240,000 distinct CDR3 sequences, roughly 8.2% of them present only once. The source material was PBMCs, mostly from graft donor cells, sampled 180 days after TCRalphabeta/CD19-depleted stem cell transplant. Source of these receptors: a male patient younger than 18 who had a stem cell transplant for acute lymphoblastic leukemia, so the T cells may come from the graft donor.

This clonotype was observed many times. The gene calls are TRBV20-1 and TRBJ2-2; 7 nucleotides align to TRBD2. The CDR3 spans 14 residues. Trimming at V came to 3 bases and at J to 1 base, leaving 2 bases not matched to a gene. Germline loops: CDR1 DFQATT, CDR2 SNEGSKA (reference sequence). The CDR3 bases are TGCAGTGCTAGTGCTAGCGGGAACACCGGGGAGCTGTTTTTT. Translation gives CSASASGNTGELFF.

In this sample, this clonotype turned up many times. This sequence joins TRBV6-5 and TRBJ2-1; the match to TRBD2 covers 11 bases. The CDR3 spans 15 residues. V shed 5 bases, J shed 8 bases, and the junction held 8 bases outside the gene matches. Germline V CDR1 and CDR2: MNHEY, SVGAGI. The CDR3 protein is CASSLTSGRTHEQFF. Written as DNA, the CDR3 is TGTGCCAGCAGTCTTACTAGCGGGAGAACCCATGAGCAGTTCTTC.

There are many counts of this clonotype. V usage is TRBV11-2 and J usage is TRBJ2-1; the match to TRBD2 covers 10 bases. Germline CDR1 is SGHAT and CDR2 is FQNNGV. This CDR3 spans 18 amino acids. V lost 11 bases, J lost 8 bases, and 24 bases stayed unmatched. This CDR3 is CACLGAPSGGGSNDEQFF. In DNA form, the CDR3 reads TGTGCCTGCTTGGGAGCCCCCAGCGGGGGGGGCTCCAACGATGAGCAGTTCTTC. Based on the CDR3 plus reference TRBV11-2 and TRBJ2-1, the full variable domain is EAGVAQSPRYKIIEKRQSVAFWCNPISGHATLYWYQQILGQGPKLLIQFQNNGVVDDSQLPKDRFSAERLKGVDSTLKIQPAKLEDSAVYLCACLGAPSGGGSNDEQFFGPGTRLTVL.

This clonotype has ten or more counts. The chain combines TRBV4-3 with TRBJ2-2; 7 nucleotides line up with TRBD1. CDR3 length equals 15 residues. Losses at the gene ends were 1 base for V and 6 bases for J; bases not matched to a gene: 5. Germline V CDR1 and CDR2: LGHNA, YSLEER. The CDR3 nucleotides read TGCGCCAGCAGCCAAGGCACAGGGGATGCCGGGGAGCTGTTTTTT. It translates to CASSQGTGDAGELFF.

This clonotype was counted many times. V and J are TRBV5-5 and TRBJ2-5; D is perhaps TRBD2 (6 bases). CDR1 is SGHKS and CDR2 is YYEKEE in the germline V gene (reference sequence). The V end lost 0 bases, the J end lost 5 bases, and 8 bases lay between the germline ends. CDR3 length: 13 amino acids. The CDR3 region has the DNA TGTGCCAGCAGCTTGGCAGGGAGGGAGACCCAGTACTTC. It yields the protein CASSLAGRETQYF.

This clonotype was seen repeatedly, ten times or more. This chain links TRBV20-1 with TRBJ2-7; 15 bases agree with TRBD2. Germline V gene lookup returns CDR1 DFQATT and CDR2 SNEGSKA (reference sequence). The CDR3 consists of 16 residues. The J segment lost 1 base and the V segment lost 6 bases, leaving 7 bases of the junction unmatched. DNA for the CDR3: TGCAGTGCGCTGGGACTAGCGGGGGGAAATTCCTACGAGCAGTACTTC. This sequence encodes CSALGLAGGNSYEQYF.

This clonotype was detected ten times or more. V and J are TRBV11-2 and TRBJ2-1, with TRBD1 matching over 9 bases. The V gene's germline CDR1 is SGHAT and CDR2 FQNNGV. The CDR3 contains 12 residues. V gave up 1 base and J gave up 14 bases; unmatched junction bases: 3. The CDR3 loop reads CASSLGDRDKFF. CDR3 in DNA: TGTGCCAGCAGCTTAGGGGACAGGGATAAGTTCTTC. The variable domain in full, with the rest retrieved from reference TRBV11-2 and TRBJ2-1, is EAGVAQSPRYKIIEKRQSVAFWCNPISGHATLYWYQQILGQGPKLLIQFQNNGVVDDSQLPKDRFSAERLKGVDSTLKIQPAKLEDSAVYLCASSLGDRDKFFGPGTRLTVL.

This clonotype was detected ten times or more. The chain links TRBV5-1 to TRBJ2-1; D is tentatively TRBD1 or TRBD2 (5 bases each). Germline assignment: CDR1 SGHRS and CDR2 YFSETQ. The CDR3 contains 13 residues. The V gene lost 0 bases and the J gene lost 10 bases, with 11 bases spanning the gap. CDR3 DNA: TGCGCCAGCAGCTTGGCCGAGGGGAACGAGCAGTTCTTC. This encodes CASSLAEGNEQFF.

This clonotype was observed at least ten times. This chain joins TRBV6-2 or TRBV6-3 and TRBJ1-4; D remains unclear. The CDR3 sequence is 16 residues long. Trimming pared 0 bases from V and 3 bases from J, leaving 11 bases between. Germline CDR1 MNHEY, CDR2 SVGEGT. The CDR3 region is CASSYSAVGANEKLFF. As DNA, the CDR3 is TGTGCCAGCAGTTACTCAGCGGTCGGGGCTAATGAAAAACTGTTTTTT.

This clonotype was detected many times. CDR3 sequence (DNA): TGTGCCAGCAGCTTGTGGGACGTCCTTATGAACACTGAAGCTTTCTTT. It is translated as CASSLWDVLMNTEAFF. The chain couples TRBV5-5 to TRBJ1-1; D is possibly TRBD1 (5 bases). The CDR3 has 16 amino acids. CDR1 and CDR2 from the germline V gene are SGHKS and YYEKEE (reference sequence). Trimming cost V 1 base and J 0 bases, with 13 bases left between them.

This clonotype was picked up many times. The CDR3 loop reads CASRGQGTYEQYF. In nucleotides, the CDR3 is TGTGCCAGCAGGGGACAGGGGACGTACGAGCAGTACTTC. The chain carries TRBV12-3 or TRBV12-4 and TRBJ2-7, with 10 bases fitting TRBD1. This CDR3 spans 13 amino acids. V shed 6 bases, J shed 4 bases, and the junction held 3 bases outside the gene matches.

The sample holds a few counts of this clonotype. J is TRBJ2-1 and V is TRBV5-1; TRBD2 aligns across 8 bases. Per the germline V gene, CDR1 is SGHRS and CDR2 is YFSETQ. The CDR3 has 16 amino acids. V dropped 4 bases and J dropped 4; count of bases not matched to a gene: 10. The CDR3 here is CASSEFPGLDYNEQFF. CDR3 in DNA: TGCGCCAGCAGCGAATTTCCGGGACTAGATTACAATGAGCAGTTCTTC.

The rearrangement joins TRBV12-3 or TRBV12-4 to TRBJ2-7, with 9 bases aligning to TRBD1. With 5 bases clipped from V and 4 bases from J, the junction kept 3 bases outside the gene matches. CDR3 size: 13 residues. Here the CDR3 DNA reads TGTGCCAGCAGTGGACAGGGGAGGTACGAGCAGTACTTC. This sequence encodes CASSGQGRYEQYF.

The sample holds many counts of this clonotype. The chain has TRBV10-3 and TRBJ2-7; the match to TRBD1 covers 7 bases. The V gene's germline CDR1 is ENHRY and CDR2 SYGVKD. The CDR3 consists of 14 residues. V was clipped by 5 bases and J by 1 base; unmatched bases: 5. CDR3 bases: TGTGCCATCAGTTCAGGACAGGCTTCCTACGAGCAGTACTTC. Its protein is CAISSGQASYEQYF.

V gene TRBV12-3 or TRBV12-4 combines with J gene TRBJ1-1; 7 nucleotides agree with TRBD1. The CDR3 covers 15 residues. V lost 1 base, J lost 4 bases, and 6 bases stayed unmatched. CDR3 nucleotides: TGTGCCAGCAGTTTAGAGGTAGGGGGCGGCACTGAAGCTTTCTTT. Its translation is CASSLEVGGGTEAFF.

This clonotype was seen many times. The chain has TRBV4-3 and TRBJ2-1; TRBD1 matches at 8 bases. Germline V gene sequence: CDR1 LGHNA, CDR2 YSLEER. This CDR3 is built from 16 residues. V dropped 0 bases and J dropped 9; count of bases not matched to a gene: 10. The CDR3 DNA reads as TGCGCCAGCAGCCAAGATTGGCGACAGGGGATTGCTGAGCAGTTCTTC. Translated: CASSQDWRQGIAEQFF.

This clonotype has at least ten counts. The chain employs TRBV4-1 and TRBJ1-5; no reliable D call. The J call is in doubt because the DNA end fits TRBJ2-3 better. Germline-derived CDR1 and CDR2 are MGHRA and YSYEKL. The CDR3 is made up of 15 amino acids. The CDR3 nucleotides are TGCGCCAGCAGCCCCTCTAGGGCCGGCAATCAGCCCCAGTATTTT. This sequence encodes CASSPSRAGNQPQYF.

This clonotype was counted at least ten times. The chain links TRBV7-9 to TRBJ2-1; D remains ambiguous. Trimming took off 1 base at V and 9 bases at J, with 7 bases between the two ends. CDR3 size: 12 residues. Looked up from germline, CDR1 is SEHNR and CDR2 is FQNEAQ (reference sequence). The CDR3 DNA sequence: TGTGCCAGCAGCTTAGAGTTCGGTGAGCAGTTCTTC. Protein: CASSLEFGEQFF. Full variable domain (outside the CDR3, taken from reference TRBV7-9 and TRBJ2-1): DTGVSQNPRHKITKRGQNVTFRCDPISEHNRLYWYRQTLGQGPEFLTYFQNEAQLEKSRLLSDRFSAERPKGSFSTLEIQRTEQGDSAMYLCASSLEFGEQFFGPGTRLTVL.

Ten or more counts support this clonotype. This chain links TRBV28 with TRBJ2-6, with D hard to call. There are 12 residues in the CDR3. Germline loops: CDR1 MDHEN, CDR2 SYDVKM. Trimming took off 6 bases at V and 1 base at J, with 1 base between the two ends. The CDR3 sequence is CASRSGANVLTF. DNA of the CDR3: TGTGCCAGCAGGTCTGGGGCCAACGTCCTGACTTTC.

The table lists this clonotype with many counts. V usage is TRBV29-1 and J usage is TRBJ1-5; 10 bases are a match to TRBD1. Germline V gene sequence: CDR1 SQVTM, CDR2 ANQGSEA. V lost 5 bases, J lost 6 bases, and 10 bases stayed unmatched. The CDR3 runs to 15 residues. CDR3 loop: CSVRSGTGAGQPQHF. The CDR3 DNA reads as TGCAGCGTTCGATCCGGGACAGGGGCGGGTCAGCCCCAGCATTTT.

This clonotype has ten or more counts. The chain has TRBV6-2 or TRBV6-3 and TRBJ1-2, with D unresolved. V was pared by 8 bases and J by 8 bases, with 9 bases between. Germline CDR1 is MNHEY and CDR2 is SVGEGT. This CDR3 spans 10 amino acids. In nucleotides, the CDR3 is TGTGCCAGCTTCAGCGCGGGCTACACCTTC. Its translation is CASFSAGYTF.

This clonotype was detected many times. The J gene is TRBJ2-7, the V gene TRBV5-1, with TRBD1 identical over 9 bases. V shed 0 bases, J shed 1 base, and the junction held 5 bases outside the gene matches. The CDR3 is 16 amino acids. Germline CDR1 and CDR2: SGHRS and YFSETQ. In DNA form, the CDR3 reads TGCGCCAGCAGCTTGGGAGGACAGGGGCCGTCCTACGAGCAGTACTTC. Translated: CASSLGGQGPSYEQYF.

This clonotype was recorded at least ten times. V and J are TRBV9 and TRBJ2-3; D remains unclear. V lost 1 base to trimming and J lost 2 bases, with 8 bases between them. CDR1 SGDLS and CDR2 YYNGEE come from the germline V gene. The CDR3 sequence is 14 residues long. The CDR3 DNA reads TGTGCCAGCAGCGTAAGGCCCGACACAGATACGCAGTATTTT. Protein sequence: CASSVRPDTDTQYF.

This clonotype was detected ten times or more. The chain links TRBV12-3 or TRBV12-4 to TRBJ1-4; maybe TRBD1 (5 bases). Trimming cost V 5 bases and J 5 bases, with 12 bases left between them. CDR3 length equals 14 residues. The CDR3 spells CASSAWGGNEKLFF. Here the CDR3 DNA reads TGTGCCAGCAGTGCCTGGGGGGGGAATGAAAAACTGTTTTTT.

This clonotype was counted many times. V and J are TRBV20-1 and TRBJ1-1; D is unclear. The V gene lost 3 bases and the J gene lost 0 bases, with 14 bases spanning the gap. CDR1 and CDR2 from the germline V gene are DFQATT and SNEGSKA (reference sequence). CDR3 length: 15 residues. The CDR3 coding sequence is TGCAGTGCTAGCCGTGGTCTCTTAATGAACACTGAAGCTTTCTTT. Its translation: CSASRGLLMNTEAFF.

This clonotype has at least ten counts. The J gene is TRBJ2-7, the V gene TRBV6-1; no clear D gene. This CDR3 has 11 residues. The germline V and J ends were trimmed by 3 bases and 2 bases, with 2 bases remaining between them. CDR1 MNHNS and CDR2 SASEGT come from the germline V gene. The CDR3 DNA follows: TGTGCCAGCAGTGACACCTACGAGCAGTACTTC. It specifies CASSDTYEQYF.

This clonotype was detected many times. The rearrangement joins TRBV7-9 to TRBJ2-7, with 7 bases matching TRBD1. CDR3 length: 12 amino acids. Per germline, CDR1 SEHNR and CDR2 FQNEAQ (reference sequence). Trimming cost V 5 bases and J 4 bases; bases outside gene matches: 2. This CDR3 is CASSTGVYEQYF. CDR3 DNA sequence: TGTGCCAGCAGCACAGGGGTTTACGAGCAGTACTTC.

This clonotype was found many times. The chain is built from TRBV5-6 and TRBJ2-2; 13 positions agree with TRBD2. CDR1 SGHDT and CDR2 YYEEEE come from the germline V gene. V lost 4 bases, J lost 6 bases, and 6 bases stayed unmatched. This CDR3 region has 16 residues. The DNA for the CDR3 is TGTGCCAGCAGCGTTACTAGCGGGAGGGACTCCGGGGAGCTGTTTTTT. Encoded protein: CASSVTSGRDSGELFF.

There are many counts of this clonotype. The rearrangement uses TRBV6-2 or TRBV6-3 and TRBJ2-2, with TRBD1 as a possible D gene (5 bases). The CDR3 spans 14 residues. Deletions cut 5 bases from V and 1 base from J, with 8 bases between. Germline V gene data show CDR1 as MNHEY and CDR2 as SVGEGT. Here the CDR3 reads CASSADRNTGELFF. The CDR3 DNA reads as TGTGCCAGCAGTGCCGACAGGAACACCGGGGAGCTGTTTTTT.